This T cell receptor beta chain stems from a study of patients and donors after allogeneic stem cell transplantation. TCRdb re-analysed the RT-PCR reads in MiXCR, keeping a single row per CDR3 protein. Of roughly 940,000 distinct CDR3 sequences in the sample, around 17% were seen once. The table lists this clonotype with a few counts. Looked up from germline, CDR1 is SGHAT and CDR2 is FQNNGV. This CDR3 contains 15 residues. Trimming stripped 5 bases from V and 0 bases from J, with 14 bases between. The chain has TRBV11-2 and TRBJ2-7, with D possibly called TRBD1 or TRBD2 (5 bases each). The sample comprised blood, either unsorted or a sorted T cell fraction (not recorded which). The receptor was isolated from a human donor who was either an allogeneic HSCT recipient or a stem cell or donor lymphocyte infusion donor (not recorded which). It is not recorded whose cells these are; they may come from a transplant donor. The CDR3 DNA reads TGTGCCAGCAGCAGACCGGGACGAAACTCCTACGAGCAGTACTTC. It yields the protein CASSRPGRNSYEQYF. Complete variable domain (other parts from reference TRBV11-2 and TRBJ2-7): EAGVAQSPRYKIIEKRQSVAFWCNPISGHATLYWYQQILGQGPKLLIQFQNNGVVDDSQLPKDRFSAERLKGVDSTLKIQPAKLEDSAVYLCASSRPGRNSYEQYFGPGTRLTVT.